The clone carrying this T cell receptor (beta chain) was observed a handful of times. Template switching (which added a universal primer site) was used, and cDNA carried unique molecular identifiers. TCRdb used MiXCR to reprocess the 5' RACE reads, holding one entry per CDR3 protein. Of a few hundred thousand distinct CDR3 sequences listed, roughly 8.7% are singletons. The sample belongs to a study of identical twins. These data were also filed under a second study, of yellow fever vaccine responses in identical twins.

Material: CD8+ T cells sorted from blood. This clonotype originated in a woman between 18 and 30 years old in good health.

The chain's CDR3 is CASSEVAGSYNEQFF. CDR3 sequence (DNA): TGTGCCAGCAGTGAGGTAGCGGGCTCCTACAATGAGCAGTTCTTC. The chain has TRBV6-4 and TRBJ2-1; 7 bases align to TRBD2. The J segment lost 0 bases and the V segment lost 3 bases, leaving 2 bases of the junction unmatched. Germline loops: CDR1 MRHNA, CDR2 SNTAGT. The CDR3 extends over 15 amino acids.